These 27 T cell receptor beta chains were sequenced from one sample in a study of T-cell reconstitution after alpha-beta-depleted transplantation in children. For TCRbeta, the library was prepared with unique molecular identifiers. TCRdb ran MiXCR on the PCR reads and lists one entry per CDR3 protein. This table has approximately 200,000 distinct CDR3 sequences, approximately 14% appearing once. This sample comprised PBMCs from the stem cell graft donor, obtained from the stem cell graft. The receptors originated from a human donor who donated a stem cell graft to a child with acute lymphoblastic leukemia.

This clonotype was observed many times. The chain employs TRBV5-1 and TRBJ2-5; 7 nucleotides align to TRBD1. CDR1 SGHRS and CDR2 YFSETQ come from the germline V gene. The CDR3 consists of 15 residues. The V segment lost 4 bases and the J segment 3 bases; nucleotides outside the gene matches: 9. This CDR3 is CASSMSRGWEETQYF. The CDR3 bases are TGCGCCAGCAGCATGTCCAGGGGGTGGGAAGAGACCCAGTACTTC. The full variable domain, in which reference TRBV5-1 and TRBJ2-5 provide the parts outside the CDR3, is KAGVTQTPRYLIKTRGQQVTLSCSPISGHRSVSWYQQTPGQGLQFLFEYFSETQRNKGNFPGRFSGRQFSNSRSEMNVSTLELGDSALYLCASSMSRGWEETQYFGPGTRLLVL.

This clonotype was found a few times. The rearrangement joins TRBV7-9 to TRBJ1-2; no clear D gene. The CDR3 runs to 14 residues. The germline V and J ends were trimmed by 5 bases and 8 bases, with 18 bases remaining between them. Germline lookup yields CDR1 SEHNR and CDR2 FQNEAQ (reference sequence). The CDR3 sequence is CASSRSGPPHGYTF. The DNA for the CDR3 is TGTGCCAGCAGCCGTAGTGGGCCCCCACACGGCTACACCTTC.

In its sample, this clonotype was seen many times. This chain uses TRBV20-1 with TRBJ2-1; a weak D match, TRBD1 (6 bases). The CDR3 loop spans 15 amino acids. Germline-derived CDR1 and CDR2 are DFQATT and SNEGSKA (reference sequence). Trimming removed 5 bases from V and 6 bases from J, with 20 bases in between. CDR3 bases: TGCAGTGCTGCTCCCCTTAGGGGGAGACGCAATGAGCAGTTCTTC. Translation gives CSAAPLRGRRNEQFF.

This clonotype was detected many times. This sequence joins TRBV20-1 and TRBJ1-4, with D unresolved. In germline, CDR1 is DFQATT, CDR2 SNEGSKA (reference sequence). CDR3 length: 14 residues. V lost 0 bases to trimming and J lost 5 bases, with 10 bases between them. CDR3 residues: CSAREPAGNEKLFF. The CDR3 nucleotides are TGCAGTGCTAGAGAACCGGCTGGGAATGAAAAACTGTTTTTT.

There are a few counts of this clonotype. The gene calls are TRBV5-6 and TRBJ2-7; TRBD2 agrees at 10 bases. The CDR3 is 15 residues long. Germline V gene data show CDR1 as SGHDT and CDR2 as YYEEEE. The V segment lost 3 bases and the J segment 9 bases; nucleotides outside the gene matches: 12. The CDR3 protein is CASSSIAGGFSGQYF. CDR3 DNA sequence: TGTGCCAGCAGCTCAATAGCGGGAGGCTTCTCGGGGCAGTACTTC.

The CDR3 bases are TGTGCCAGCAGTTATGGGGCGGACACAGATACGCAGCATTTT. It yields the protein CASSYGADTDTQHF. The gene calls are TRBV6-5 and TRBJ2-3, with D perhaps TRBD1 (5 bases). The end of the DNA fits TRBJ1-5 better, so the J call may be wrong. The CDR3 runs 14 residues. Looked up from germline, CDR1 is MNHEY and CDR2 is SVGAGI.

The sample holds many counts of this clonotype. This chain links TRBV12-3 or TRBV12-4 with TRBJ1-5; D not resolved. The CDR3 runs 15 residues. The V gene lost 3 bases and the J gene lost 4 bases, with 13 bases spanning the gap. This CDR3 is CASSFGGSLNQPQHF. CDR3 coding DNA: TGTGCCAGCAGTTTCGGAGGGAGTTTAAATCAGCCCCAGCATTTT.

Here the CDR3 reads CASSEQGGIPRPEYTNTGELFF. CDR3 nucleotide sequence: TGTGCCAGCAGTGAACAGGGAGGGATCCCTCGTCCAGAATATACGAACACCGGGGAGCTGTTTTTT. V and J are TRBV25-1 and TRBJ2-2, with TRBD2 matching 7 bases. V trimming: 2 bases; J trimming: 0 bases; junction bases outside the gene matches: 21. The CDR3 has 22 amino acids. The germline V gene has CDR1 MGHDK and CDR2 SYGVNS.

At least ten counts were recorded for this clonotype. The chain uses TRBV5-1 and TRBJ1-1; D gene unclear. The CDR3 is 13 residues long. Trimming removed 5 bases at V and 4 bases at J, with 12 bases between. Germline-derived CDR1 and CDR2 are SGHRS and YFSETQ. As DNA, the CDR3 is TGCGCCAGCAGTGTCGGAGGTAGCACTGAAGCTTTCTTT. Translation gives CASSVGGSTEAFF. The whole variable domain, filled in from reference TRBV5-1 and TRBJ1-1, reads KAGVTQTPRYLIKTRGQQVTLSCSPISGHRSVSWYQQTPGQGLQFLFEYFSETQRNKGNFPGRFSGRQFSNSRSEMNVSTLELGDSALYLCASSVGGSTEAFFGQGTRLTVV.

This clonotype was seen many times. This rearrangement joins TRBV3-1 to TRBJ1-3; TRBD1 matches at 7 bases. The CDR3 has 13 residues. CDR1 LGHDT and CDR2 YNNKEL come from the germline V gene (reference sequence). V lost 4 bases, J lost 6 bases, and 3 bases stayed unmatched. As DNA, the CDR3 is TGTGCCAGCAGCCCGACAGGGTTAAACACCATATATTTT. Amino acids: CASSPTGLNTIYF.

The rearrangement uses TRBV20-1 and TRBJ2-1; D remains ambiguous. With 0 bases removed from V and 8 bases from J, the gap between germline ends came to 14 bases. Germline assignment: CDR1 DFQATT and CDR2 SNEGSKA (reference sequence). The CDR3 is made up of 14 amino acids. The CDR3, as DNA: TGCAGTGCTAGAGACAGAGCATCTCAGGATGAGCAGTTCTTC. Amino acid sequence: CSARDRASQDEQFF.

The chain couples TRBV18 to TRBJ2-2; the match to TRBD1 covers 9 bases. Trimming took 6 bases from V and 6 from J; bases not matched to a gene: 5. The CDR3 totals 14 residues. Germline V gives CDR1 KGHSH, CDR2 LQKENI. DNA of the CDR3: TGTGCCAGCTCCGCGACAGGGGGATCCGGGGAGCTGTTTTTT. It translates to CASSATGGSGELFF.

This clonotype turned up a few times. The V gene is TRBV4-1, the J gene TRBJ2-3; 11 positions agree with TRBD2. The trim removed 4 bases at V and 3 bases at J, leaving 3 bases unmatched. Germline V gene sequence: CDR1 MGHRA, CDR2 YSYEKL. This CDR3 comprises 15 residues. The CDR3 nucleotides read TGCGCCAGCAGCCGGGGACTAGCGGCTACAGATACGCAGTATTTT. Translating it yields CASSRGLAATDTQYF.

The chain couples TRBV7-3 to TRBJ2-7, with 8 bases identical to TRBD1. The V gene end was trimmed by 1 base and the J gene end by 2 bases; junction bases not matched to a gene: 1. Germline CDR1 and CDR2: SGHTA and FQGTGA. The CDR3 covers 14 residues. CDR3 region: CASSLIQGAYEQYF. In DNA, the CDR3 is TGTGCCAGCAGCTTAATACAGGGGGCCTACGAGCAGTACTTC.

This clonotype was observed many times. The V call is TRBV7-8, the J call TRBJ2-2; the D gene is possibly TRBD2 (5 bases). The CDR3 loop spans 17 amino acids. CDR1 is SGHVS, CDR2 FQNEAQ, per germline. Trimming cost V 5 bases and J 0 bases, with 16 bases left between them. The CDR3 DNA reads TGTGCCAGCAGCCCCCTCGGGGTACAAGCGAACACCGGGGAGCTGTTTTTT. Amino acids: CASSPLGVQANTGELFF.

This clonotype appeared many times. This sequence joins TRBV2 and TRBJ2-7, with D perhaps matching TRBD2 (6 bases). V lost 2 bases, J lost 4 bases, and 18 bases lay in between. Germline CDR1 is SNHLY and CDR2 is FYNNEI. The CDR3 totals 16 residues. CDR3 sequence (DNA): TGTGCCAGCAGTGAACTAATGTCCTCGGGAGAATACGAGCAGTACTTC. This translates into CASSELMSSGEYEQYF.

The genes are TRBV19 and TRBJ1-1; the D is unclear. Per the germline V gene, CDR1 is LNHDA and CDR2 is SQIVND (reference sequence). This CDR3 is built from 13 residues. The V gene lost 8 bases and the J gene lost 5 bases, with 15 bases spanning the gap. CDR3 protein: CASSPRRLTEAFF. The CDR3 bases are TGTGCCAGTTCCCCCCGCAGGCTGACTGAAGCTTTCTTT.

V is TRBV19 and J is TRBJ2-1; possibly TRBD1 for D (6 bases). Germline V gene lookup returns CDR1 LNHDA and CDR2 SQIVND (reference sequence). The V end lost 5 bases, the J end lost 9 bases, and 23 bases lay between the germline ends. This CDR3 region has 16 residues. Written as DNA, the CDR3 is TGTGCCAGTAGTTCGCCCCCCGGGACACATATGGGTGAGCAGTTCTTC. This codes for CASSSPPGTHMGEQFF. Full variable domain (missing parts from reference TRBV19 and TRBJ2-1): DGGITQSPKYLFRKEGQNVTLSCEQNLNHDAMYWYRQDPGQGLRLIYYSQIVNDFQKGDIAEGYSVSREKKESFPLTVTSAQKNPTAFYLCASSSPPGTHMGEQFFGPGTRLTVL.

This clonotype was observed at least ten times. The chain carries TRBV7-8 and TRBJ1-5, with D hard to call. The germline V and J ends were trimmed by 5 bases and 9 bases, with 14 bases remaining between them. The CDR3 length is 13 residues. Germline V gene data show CDR1 as SGHVS and CDR2 as FQNEAQ. CDR3 nucleotide sequence: TGTGCCAGCAGCAGCCAGGCCACTGCGCCCCAGCATTTT. This encodes CASSSQATAPQHF.

The chain has TRBV7-9 and TRBJ1-1; D ambiguous. Trimming removed 5 bases at V and 4 bases at J, with 11 bases between. The CDR3 extends over 13 amino acids. CDR1 and CDR2 (germline): SEHNR, FQNEAQ (reference sequence). The CDR3 nucleotides are TGTGCCAGCAGCCTTTTGGACGGCACTGAAGCTTTCTTT. As protein: CASSLLDGTEAFF.

The V gene is TRBV20-1, the J gene TRBJ2-7; a weak D match, TRBD1 (6 bases). V gave up 0 bases and J gave up 3 bases, with 18 bases separating them. The germline V gene has CDR1 DFQATT and CDR2 SNEGSKA (reference sequence). CDR3 length: 16 residues. The CDR3, as DNA: TGCAGTGCTAGAGATCTCAGGGGAGCGCAGCTCTACGAGCAGTACTTC. This sequence encodes CSARDLRGAQLYEQYF.

Of note for this clonotype: A read error is possible here, since a much larger clone lies one base away. V and J are TRBV7-9 and TRBJ1-3, with D perhaps TRBD1 (5 bases). This CDR3 has 14 residues. Germline V gene data show CDR1 as SEHNR and CDR2 as FQNEAQ (reference sequence). CDR3 sequence reads: CASTSRVGGNTKYF. CDR3 coding DNA: TGTGCCAGCACCTCCAGGGTTGGAGGAAACACCAAATATTTT.

This clonotype was recorded many times. V usage is TRBV28 and J usage is TRBJ2-7; D remains unclear. The CDR3 is 16 amino acids. CDR1 is MDHEN, CDR2 SYDVKM, per germline. V was pared by 2 bases and J by 2 bases, with 16 bases between. CDR3 region: CASSLAGWGQPYEQYF. The CDR3 nucleotides read TGTGCCAGCAGTTTAGCCGGATGGGGTCAACCCTACGAGCAGTACTTC.

This clonotype appeared many times. The gene calls are TRBV11-2 and TRBJ2-2; 8 positions match TRBD2. The CDR3 has 17 residues. The germline V gene encodes CDR1 SGHAT and CDR2 FQNNGV. V lost 0 bases, J lost 5 bases, and 8 bases stayed unmatched. CDR3 sequence (DNA): TGTGCCAGCAGCTTAGACGGGAGGGCCGCAGGAACCGGGGAGCTGTTTTTT. The encoded protein is CASSLDGRAAGTGELFF.

In its sample, this clonotype was seen a few times. V is TRBV29-1 and J is TRBJ2-1; a possible D gene is TRBD1 (6 bases). V was clipped by 3 bases and J by 7 bases, with 16 bases between them. This CDR3 has 14 residues. Germline V gives CDR1 SQVTM, CDR2 ANQGSEA. The CDR3, as DNA: TGCAGCGTTGATTCCGGCAGGGGTGGTAATGAGCAGTTCTTC. It encodes CSVDSGRGGNEQFF.

The genes are TRBV5-1 and TRBJ2-7, with 7 positions matching TRBD2. Per germline, CDR1 SGHRS and CDR2 YFSETQ. The CDR3 has 14 amino acids. Germline trimming cut 6 bases from V and 1 base from J; bases unmatched to any gene: 7. This chain's CDR3 is CASTVGGSSYEQYF. The CDR3 coding sequence is TGCGCCAGCACCGTCGGGGGGTCTTCCTACGAGCAGTACTTC. Complete variable domain (other parts from reference TRBV5-1 and TRBJ2-7): KAGVTQTPRYLIKTRGQQVTLSCSPISGHRSVSWYQQTPGQGLQFLFEYFSETQRNKGNFPGRFSGRQFSNSRSEMNVSTLELGDSALYLCASTVGGSSYEQYFGPGTRLTVT.

There are a few counts of this clonotype. The V and J genes are TRBV12-3 or TRBV12-4 and TRBJ2-1; 8 positions match TRBD2. V lost 5 bases to trimming and J lost 7 bases; unmatched junction nucleotides: 1. The CDR3 is 12 amino acids. The CDR3 nucleotides are TGTGCCAGCAGTCGGGGGGGGAATGAGCAGTTCTTC. It is translated as CASSRGGNEQFF.